This TCR beta chain was recorded in a study of cytomegalovirus exposure and HLA in healthy donors. Points from the study as a whole: An analysis that was carried out later associated 17,000 or so TCR beta sequences with HLA alleles at 0.05 false discovery rate. According to a later analysis, donors in an Asian-associated ancestry cluster reportedly had fewer N-insertions than the 666-donor mean. For TCR beta chains, V- and J-gene trimming was later linked to a missense DCLRE1C variant.

Concerning this clone itself: Its antigen is undetermined.

PCR was performed using 60 Vbeta and 13 Jbeta primers. The protocol was immunoSEQ multiplex PCR, while the TCRdb copy is restricted to in-frame clones and leaves out a portion. The repertoire shows around 97,000 clones; the top ten hold 3% to 3.5%. CDR3 length equals 14 residues. Germline V CDR1 and CDR2: SGHVS, FNYEAQ. Germline trimming cut 1 base from V and 8 bases from J; bases unmatched to any gene: 4. V gene TRBV7-6 combines with J gene TRBJ2-1, with TRBD1 identical over 8 bases. This TCR came from a man aged 40-49 years in good health and CMV-seronegative. Sequencing was done on a sample of PBMCs. CDR3 nucleotides: TGTGCCAGCAGCTTAGTGCCAGGGGGCCATGAGCAGTTCTTC. As protein: CASSLVPGGHEQFF.